Below are 28 T cell receptor beta chains sequenced from a single sample in a study of cytomegalovirus exposure and HLA in healthy donors. The PCR was carried out with 60 Vbeta primers and 13 Jbeta primers. Generated by immunoSEQ multiplex PCR, the TCRdb table keeps only in-frame clones and is missing some. The sample comprises around 130,000 clones, 81% of which are singletons, and about 0.75% rests with the top ten. What was sequenced was PBMCs. The source is a man between 18 and 29 years old in good health and CMV-seronegative.

This chain joins TRBV2 and TRBJ1-2; tentatively, D is TRBD1 (5 bases). The germline CDR1 and CDR2 sequences are SNHLY and FYNNEI. The ends were cut back, 2 bases at V and 1 base at J, with 17 bases in the middle. This CDR3 has 17 residues. CDR3 bases: TGTGCCAGCAGTGAATACCGACGGACACTTTTTAACTATGGCTACACCTTC. It encodes CASSEYRRTLFNYGYTF.

This clone was observed a single time. The chain combines TRBV9 with TRBJ2-3, with 9 bases that match TRBD2. Losses at the gene ends were 3 bases for V and 1 base for J; bases not matched to a gene: 6. Germline V CDR1 and CDR2: SGDLS, YYNGEE. The CDR3 totals 16 residues. CDR3 residues: CASSALAGYGTDTQYF. The CDR3 DNA reads as TGTGCCAGCAGCGCCCTAGCGGGGTACGGCACAGATACGCAGTATTTT. Using reference TRBV9 and TRBJ2-3 for the parts outside the CDR3, the full variable domain is DSGVTQTPKHLITATGQRVTLRCSPRSGDLSVYWYQQSLDQGLQFLIQYYNGEERAKGNILERFSAQQFPDLHSELNLSSLELGDSALYFCASSALAGYGTDTQYFGPGTRLTVL.

The rearrangement joins TRBV30 to TRBJ1-1, with no clear D. This CDR3 spans 13 amino acids. CDR1 and CDR2 from the germline V gene are GTSNPN and SVGIG (reference sequence). The V and J ends lost 4 bases and 6 bases respectively, with 15 bases between them. CDR3 amino acids: CAWNLVVDSEAFF. DNA of the CDR3: TGTGCCTGGAACCTCGTGGTGGACTCTGAAGCTTTCTTT.

V is TRBV5-4 and J is TRBJ2-5; TRBD2 agrees at 7 bases. Per the germline V gene, CDR1 is SGHNT and CDR2 is YYREEE (reference sequence). CDR3 length: 16 residues. Trimming removed 3 bases from V and 0 bases from J; junction bases left unmatched: 8. The CDR3 nucleotides read TGTGCCAGCAGCTCTCCGGGACTATTGTACCAAGAGACCCAGTACTTC. This translates into CASSSPGLLYQETQYF.

A few counts support this clone. This chain joins TRBV6-5 and TRBJ1-4; a possible D gene is TRBD1 (5 bases). V was shortened by 6 bases and J by 8 bases, with 16 bases between the two germline ends. Germline V CDR1 and CDR2: MNHEY, SVGAGI. This CDR3 spans 14 amino acids. The CDR3 here is CASRDQGRGEKLFF. The CDR3 region has the DNA TGTGCCAGCAGAGATCAGGGCCGTGGCGAAAAACTGTTTTTT.

The rearrangement links TRBV10-2 to TRBJ2-1, with TRBD2 identical over 14 bases. The germline CDR1 and CDR2 sequences are WSHSY and SAAADI. Unmatched junction bases numbered 6, after V lost 7 bases and J lost 4 bases. The CDR3 consists of 16 residues. CDR3 protein: CASKRTSGGTYNEQFF. Here the CDR3 DNA reads TGCGCCAGCAAACGGACTAGCGGGGGGACATACAATGAGCAGTTCTTC.

The chain carries TRBV28 and TRBJ2-7, with 8 bases fitting TRBD1. V was pared by 5 bases and J by 2 bases, with 5 bases of the junction left unmatched. The CDR3 runs to 14 residues. The germline CDR1 and CDR2 sequences are MDHEN and SYDVKM. This CDR3 is CASSAVTGAYEQYF. DNA for the CDR3: TGTGCCAGCAGTGCTGTGACAGGGGCCTACGAGCAGTACTTC.

This rearrangement joins TRBV9 to TRBJ1-1; tentative D call: TRBD1 (5 bases). The ends were cut back, 1 base at V and 1 base at J, with 11 bases in the middle. Germline lookup yields CDR1 SGDLS and CDR2 YYNGEE. This CDR3 contains 15 residues. The CDR3 here is CASSVQDTSNTEAFF. The DNA for the CDR3 is TGTGCCAGCAGCGTACAGGACACATCGAACACTGAAGCTTTCTTT. The whole variable domain, filled in from reference TRBV9 and TRBJ1-1, reads DSGVTQTPKHLITATGQRVTLRCSPRSGDLSVYWYQQSLDQGLQFLIQYYNGEERAKGNILERFSAQQFPDLHSELNLSSLELGDSALYFCASSVQDTSNTEAFFGQGTRLTVV.

This chain connects TRBV30 to TRBJ2-1, with 8 bases that match TRBD2. The CDR3 is 16 amino acids. Germline V gene lookup returns CDR1 GTSNPN and CDR2 SVGIG (reference sequence). The ends lost 3 bases at V and 4 bases at J; junction bases unmatched: 11. CDR3 loop: CAWRDSSGLGYNEQFF. CDR3 in DNA: TGTGCCTGGAGAGACTCTTCGGGACTAGGATACAATGAGCAGTTCTTC. The entire variable domain, with the rest obtained from reference TRBV30 and TRBJ2-1, is as follows: SQTIHQWPATLVQPVGSPLSLECTVEGTSNPNLYWYRQAAGRGLQLLFYSVGIGQISSEVPQNLSASRPQDRQFILSSKKLLLSDSGFYLCAWRDSSGLGYNEQFFGPGTRLTVL.

The CDR3 region has the DNA TGTGCCAGCAGTGAAGCCCGCTCTGGAAACACCATATATTTT. Translating it yields CASSEARSGNTIYF. The genes are TRBV6-1 and TRBJ1-3, with D uncertain. Trimming pared 0 bases from V and 0 bases from J, leaving 3 bases between. Germline CDR1 and CDR2: MNHNS and SASEGT. This CDR3 is built from 14 residues.

This clone was detected once. In nucleotides, the CDR3 is TGTGCCAGCAGTCTAGGACAGGGAAACACTGAAGCTTTCTTT. It yields the protein CASSLGQGNTEAFF. The chain couples TRBV6-5 to TRBJ1-1, with 8 bases identical to TRBD1. The V and J ends lost 5 bases and 2 bases, in that order; junction bases with no gene match: 4. Per germline, CDR1 MNHEY and CDR2 SVGAGI. CDR3 length equals 14 residues.

V is TRBV29-1 and J is TRBJ2-2; D gene unclear. Germline V lookup: CDR1 SQVTM, CDR2 ANQGSEA. Trimming left V 2 bases short and J 5 bases short, with 6 bases between. The CDR3 runs to 12 residues. CDR3 sequence reads: CSVEWATGELFF. CDR3 DNA sequence: TGCAGCGTTGAATGGGCGACCGGGGAGCTGTTTTTT.

The chain links TRBV5-1 to TRBJ2-3; 13 bases align to TRBD2. Germline-derived CDR1 and CDR2 are SGHRS and YFSETQ. Germline trimming cut 5 bases from V and 2 bases from J; bases unmatched to any gene: 5. This CDR3 contains 16 residues. CDR3 sequence reads: CASRFGTSGDTDTQYF. DNA for the CDR3: TGCGCCAGCAGATTTGGGACTAGCGGGGACACAGATACGCAGTATTTT.

Points on this clone: The junction departs from germline at one end; a sequencing error may be responsible. This sequence joins TRBV7-7 and TRBJ2-7; 8 bases fit TRBD1. Germline lookup yields CDR1 SSHAT and CDR2 FNYEAQ (reference sequence). This CDR3 region has 15 residues. The chain's CDR3 is CASSPPRDRLYEQYF. CDR3 coding DNA: TGTGCTAGCAGCCCCCCCCGGGACAGGCTCTACGAGCAGTACTTC.

The table lists this clone with a few counts. The chain links TRBV25-1 to TRBJ2-3; 8 bases are a match to TRBD1. The CDR3 contains 14 residues. The V and J ends lost 4 bases and 3 bases, in that order; junction bases with no gene match: 3. From germline, CDR1 is MGHDK and CDR2 SYGVNS. CDR3 loop: CASSATGVTDTQYF. CDR3 DNA: TGTGCCAGCAGTGCGACAGGGGTGACAGATACGCAGTATTTT.

The rearrangement uses TRBV4-3 and TRBJ1-2; 10 bases match TRBD1. The CDR3 contains 15 residues. The junction had 6 bases not matched to a gene; V was cut back by 4 bases and J by 4 bases. Per the germline V gene, CDR1 is LGHNA and CDR2 is YSLEER. CDR3 region: CASSPSRDRGYGYTF. DNA for the CDR3: TGCGCCAGCAGCCCTAGCCGGGACAGGGGCTATGGCTACACCTTC.

The chain joins TRBV4-2 to TRBJ2-1; a weak D match, TRBD1 (6 bases). In germline, CDR1 is LGHNA, CDR2 YNFKEQ. Trimming cost V 0 bases and J 7 bases, with 13 bases left between them. There are 15 residues in the CDR3. The DNA of the CDR3 is TGTGCCAGCAGCCAAGAGCTTAGACAGGTGAATGAGCAGTTCTTC. Protein: CASSQELRQVNEQFF.

The chain links TRBV27 to TRBJ2-7, with 7 bases identical to TRBD1. The V gene end was trimmed by 6 bases and the J gene end by 6 bases; junction bases not matched to a gene: 11. This CDR3 contains 14 residues. Germline V gene data show CDR1 as MNHEY and CDR2 as SMNVEV (reference sequence). In nucleotides, the CDR3 is TGTGCCAGCAGGTCCCGGGACAGCACCTCCGAGCAGTACTTC. This codes for CASRSRDSTSEQYF.

The chain joins TRBV12-5 to TRBJ2-3; D might be TRBD2 (5 bases). With 0 bases removed from V and 2 bases from J, the gap between germline ends came to 12 bases. The CDR3 sequence is 16 residues long. Germline-derived CDR1 and CDR2 are LGHNT and FRNRAP. The CDR3 DNA reads as TGTGCTAGTGGTTTGGTATTTCCGGGGTCCACAGATACGCAGTATTTT. Its protein is CASGLVFPGSTDTQYF. The entire variable domain, with the rest obtained from reference TRBV12-5 and TRBJ2-3, is as follows: DARVTQTPRHKVTEMGQEVTMRCQPILGHNTVFWYRQTMMQGLELLAYFRNRAPLDDSGMPKDRFSAEMPDATLATLKIQPSEPRDSAVYFCASGLVFPGSTDTQYFGPGTRLTVL.

J is TRBJ1-2 and V is TRBV10-3, with 7 bases lining up with TRBD1. Losses at the gene ends were 4 bases for V and 5 bases for J; bases not matched to a gene: 22. Germline V lookup: CDR1 ENHRY, CDR2 SYGVKD. CDR3 length: 19 amino acids. The DNA of the CDR3 is TGTGCCATCAGTGTTCTCCCTGGACAGGATCCGAACGAGGAGTATGGCTACACCTTC. It translates to CAISVLPGQDPNEEYGYTF.

The CDR3 DNA sequence: TGCGCCAGCAGCCAAGGGCGGGGGACAGGGCAGGTGGACACTGAAGCTTTCTTT. The encoded protein is CASSQGRGTGQVDTEAFF. V and J are TRBV4-1 and TRBJ1-1; 9 nucleotides agree with TRBD1. Germline assignment: CDR1 MGHRA and CDR2 YSYEKL. Trimming removed 1 base from V and 3 bases from J; junction bases left unmatched: 12. The CDR3 consists of 18 residues.

The chain recombines TRBV11-2 with TRBJ2-7; 11 nucleotides agree with TRBD1. Losses at the gene ends were 4 bases for V and 2 bases for J; bases not matched to a gene: 10. The germline CDR1 and CDR2 sequences are SGHAT and FQNNGV. The CDR3 is 17 residues long. CDR3 region: CASSSIGGDRGTYEQYF. The CDR3 DNA reads as TGTGCCAGCAGCTCCATCGGTGGGGACAGGGGGACCTACGAGCAGTACTTC.

The chain couples TRBV29-1 to TRBJ2-2; D call uncertain. The CDR3 runs to 14 residues. V was shortened by 4 bases and J by 6 bases, with 15 bases between the two germline ends. CDR1 is SQVTM and CDR2 is ANQGSEA in the germline V gene. CDR3 sequence (DNA): TGCAGCGTTGGGGCCCAGGCGAGACCCGGGGAGCTGTTTTTT. Translating it yields CSVGAQARPGELFF.

This chain links TRBV6-5 with TRBJ2-6; 7 nucleotides align to TRBD1. The ends lost 2 bases at V and 2 bases at J; junction bases unmatched: 3. The CDR3 contains 16 residues. Germline V gene lookup returns CDR1 MNHEY and CDR2 SVGAGI. CDR3 in DNA: TGTGCCAGCAGTTACACGACAGGGACTGGGGCCAACGTCCTGACTTTC. Protein sequence: CASSYTTGTGANVLTF.

This clone was observed once. The chain carries TRBV6-1 and TRBJ1-1, with 8 bases aligning to TRBD1. CDR3 length equals 14 residues. V shed 5 bases, J shed 5 bases, and the junction held 7 bases outside the gene matches. Germline V gene lookup returns CDR1 MNHNS and CDR2 SASEGT. In DNA form, the CDR3 reads TGTGCCAGCAGTTTGGACAGGGTAGGAACTGAAGCTTTCTTT. Translating it yields CASSLDRVGTEAFF.

The rearrangement joins TRBV6-6 to TRBJ2-6; a possible D gene is TRBD1 (5 bases). This CDR3 has 15 residues. Germline V gene lookup returns CDR1 MNHNY and CDR2 SVGAGI (reference sequence). Trimming pared 2 bases from V and 0 bases from J, leaving 5 bases between. The CDR3, as DNA: TGTGCCAGCAGTTACAGGGGCTCTGGGGCCAACGTCCTGACTTTC. Translated: CASSYRGSGANVLTF.

The V and J genes are TRBV18 and TRBJ1-1; 7 bases map to TRBD1. CDR1 is KGHSH, CDR2 LQKENI, per germline. The length of the CDR3 is 13 residues. The ends lost 6 bases at V and 4 bases at J; junction bases unmatched: 5. CDR3 bases: TGTGCCAGCTCCAGACAGGGAAGCACTGAAGCTTTCTTT. This sequence encodes CASSRQGSTEAFF.

The rearrangement joins TRBV6-5 to TRBJ1-5, with a weak D call TRBD1 (6 bases). CDR1 and CDR2 from the germline V gene are MNHEY and SVGAGI. CDR3 length: 14 amino acids. The V end lost 6 bases, the J end lost 2 bases, and 11 bases lay between the germline ends. DNA for the CDR3: TGTGCCAGCAGGGGATACAGGGGCAATCAGCCCCAGCATTTT. Amino acid sequence: CASRGYRGNQPQHF.